The 27 T cell receptor beta chains in this list originate from one sample, sequenced in a study of metastatic and nonmetastatic thyroid tumors. MiXCR reprocessed the PCR reads for TCRdb. The repertoire holds tens of thousands of clones, with 16% as singletons. Every patient was untreated before thyroid surgery. Sequencing was carried out using blood. All receptors come from a female donor with papillary thyroid cancer or a benign thyroid nodule (not recorded which). Some clones in this sample may be carry-over from other donors' samples.

In its sample, this clone was seen many times. CDR3 in DNA: TGCGCCAGCAGTGAGGGGTCAGCGGGAGAGACCCAGTACTTC. Translating gives CASSEGSAGETQYF. The genes are TRBV10-1 and TRBJ2-5; TRBD2 is a possible D gene (6 bases). Looked up from germline, CDR1 is WNHNN and CDR2 is SYGVQD (reference sequence). The length of the CDR3 is 14 residues. Trimming left V 2 bases short and J 4 bases short, with 11 bases between.

This clone was counted only a few times. The same CDR3 is also encoded by other DNA sequences in this sample. This chain links TRBV6-1 with TRBJ2-2, with D tentatively TRBD1 (6 bases). Germline V lookup: CDR1 MNHNS, CDR2 SASEGT. CDR3 length: 15 amino acids. V was shortened by 6 bases and J by 2 bases, with 13 bases between the two germline ends. For the CDR3, the DNA is TGTGCCAGCAGGCCCGGGACAATTAACACCGGGGAGCTGTTTTTT. As protein: CASRPGTINTGELFF.

This clone was detected ten times or more. The V gene is TRBV7-9, the J gene TRBJ2-7, with D perhaps TRBD1 (7 bases). Trimming removed 5 bases from V and 1 base from J, with 15 bases in between. Germline lookup yields CDR1 SEHNR and CDR2 FQNEAQ (reference sequence). The CDR3 covers 15 residues. The CDR3 DNA follows: TGTGCCAGCAGCGGAGGGACAGTCTCTTCCTACGAGCAGTACTTC. This translates into CASSGGTVSSYEQYF.

This clone was counted ten times or more. This rearrangement joins TRBV29-1 to TRBJ1-5, with D uncertain. Germline V CDR1 and CDR2: SQVTM, ANQGSEA. Trimming left V 0 bases short and J 4 bases short, with 4 bases between. The CDR3 runs to 12 residues. The CDR3 region is CSVEDGNQPQHF. DNA of the CDR3: TGCAGCGTTGAAGATGGAAATCAGCCCCAGCATTTT.

This clone occurred many times. The CDR3 DNA follows: TGTGCCAGCAGCCATCCCGGGACTAGCGGCGACAACAATGAGCAGTTCTTC. It codes for CASSHPGTSGDNNEQFF. The gene calls are TRBV7-2 and TRBJ2-1; 11 nucleotides align to TRBD2. The length of the CDR3 is 17 residues. The ends lost 5 bases at V and 5 bases at J; junction bases unmatched: 11. The germline gives CDR1 SGHTA, CDR2 FQGNSA.

In this sample, this clone turned up a few times. This chain connects TRBV11-3 to TRBJ2-7; D call uncertain. Germline V gives CDR1 SGHNT, CDR2 YENEEA. This CDR3 has 14 residues. V was cut by 3 bases and J by 1 base, with 10 bases left in between. CDR3 coding DNA: TGTGCCAGCAGCTTGCCGACAAGATCCTACGAGCAGTACTTC. This translates into CASSLPTRSYEQYF. Full variable domain (rest looked up from reference TRBV11-3 and TRBJ2-7): EAGVVQSPRYKIIEKKQPVAFWCNPISGHNTLYWYLQNLGQGPELLIRYENEEAVDDSQLPKDRFSAERLKGVDSTLKIQPAELGDSAVYLCASSLPTRSYEQYFGPGTRLTVT.

The chain is built from TRBV20-1 and TRBJ2-7; D gene ambiguous. Germline CDR1 reads DFQATT; CDR2 reads SNEGSKA (reference sequence). The CDR3 runs 15 residues. V dropped 1 base and J dropped 3 bases, with 16 bases sitting between them. In DNA form, the CDR3 reads TGCAGTGCTAGAGTGGCCCAGACTTTTGGCTACGAGCAGTACTTC. This codes for CSARVAQTFGYEQYF.

The sample holds many counts of this clone. This rearrangement joins TRBV6-2 or TRBV6-3 to TRBJ1-5; possibly TRBD1 for D (6 bases). This CDR3 contains 15 residues. Germline values: CDR1 MNHEY, CDR2 SVGEGT. V was clipped by 5 bases and J by 6 bases, with 17 bases between them. The CDR3, as DNA: TGTGCCAGCAGTACGGTAATCCAGGGGCCTCAGCCCCAGCATTTT. Protein: CASSTVIQGPQPQHF.

This clone occurred a few times. This rearrangement joins TRBV30 to TRBJ2-6, with no clear D. Germline CDR1 GTSNPN, CDR2 SVGIG (reference sequence). The CDR3 totals 14 residues. V lost 2 bases and J 1 base, leaving 6 bases between the germline ends. The CDR3 nucleotides are TGTGCCTGGAGTCTAGGTTCTGGGGCCAACGTCCTGACTTTC. Translating it yields CAWSLGSGANVLTF.

This clone occurred many times. V and J are TRBV13 and TRBJ2-1; TRBD2 aligns across 14 bases. The CDR3 extends over 19 amino acids. Germline CDR1 reads PRHDT; CDR2 reads FYEKMQ (reference sequence). V lost 2 bases to trimming and J lost 8 bases; unmatched junction nucleotides: 14. This chain's CDR3 is CASSLPRDRGTSGSYEQFF. The CDR3 coding sequence is TGTGCCAGCAGCTTACCCCGGGACAGGGGGACTAGCGGGAGCTATGAGCAGTTCTTC.

The chain links TRBV15 to TRBJ2-3; D remains unclear. The germline V and J ends were trimmed by 0 bases and 0 bases, with 16 bases remaining between them. The CDR3 extends over 18 amino acids. CDR1 and CDR2 (germline): LNHNV, YYDKDF (reference sequence). Here the CDR3 DNA reads TGTGCCACCAGCAGAGATGAGGTTGTGGCCTATAGCACAGATACGCAGTATTTT. This translates into CATSRDEVVAYSTDTQYF.

This clone is a singleton in its sample. This sequence joins TRBV20-1 and TRBJ1-4; possibly TRBD1 for D (5 bases). Germline-derived CDR1 and CDR2 are DFQATT and SNEGSKA (reference sequence). V dropped 0 bases and J dropped 5 bases, with 10 bases sitting between them. This CDR3 is built from 14 residues. CDR3 sequence: CSAREGVRNEKLFF. The CDR3 DNA reads as TGCAGTGCTAGAGAAGGGGTGAGGAATGAAAAACTGTTTTTT.

This chain uses TRBV24-1 with TRBJ2-2; D unresolved. Per germline, CDR1 KGHDR and CDR2 SFDVKD. The CDR3 extends over 15 amino acids. Trimming shortened V by 3 bases and J by 2 bases, and 9 bases separated the two germline ends. This chain's CDR3 is CATSDVVINTGELFF. CDR3 nucleotides: TGTGCCACCAGTGATGTAGTAATAAACACCGGGGAGCTGTTTTTT.

This clone was seen many times. This chain links TRBV3-1 with TRBJ1-5; no firm D call. In germline, CDR1 is LGHDT, CDR2 YNNKEL (reference sequence). V dropped 4 bases and J dropped 5 bases, with 12 bases sitting between them. CDR3 length: 14 amino acids. CDR3 sequence (DNA): TGTGCCAGCAGCCTCGGACGGGCGGATCAGCCCCAGCATTTT. Its translation is CASSLGRADQPQHF.

Note on this clone: Relative to the germline gene, one junction end is altered; a read error may explain this. V usage is TRBV20-1 and J usage is TRBJ2-7, with D possibly matching TRBD1 (6 bases). The CDR3 spans 16 residues. The germline V gene encodes CDR1 DFQATT and CDR2 SNEGSKA (reference sequence). The DNA for the CDR3 is TGCAGTGCTAGGCCCCACCCTAGGGGGAGTCACTACGAGCGGTACTTC. This translates into CSARPHPRGSHYERYF.

This clone was recorded at least ten times. This chain links TRBV11-3 with TRBJ1-2; TRBD1 is a possible D gene (5 bases). The CDR3 covers 15 residues. In germline, CDR1 is SGHNT, CDR2 YENEEA. The germline V and J ends were trimmed by 5 bases and 4 bases, with 17 bases remaining between them. CDR3 DNA sequence: TGTGCCAGCAGCACGGCGGGGGTGCTCAGCTATGGCTACACCTTC. It encodes CASSTAGVLSYGYTF.

This clone was picked up a small number of times. V usage is TRBV28 and J usage is TRBJ2-1; 13 bases align to TRBD2. The CDR3 is 15 residues long. The germline gives CDR1 MDHEN, CDR2 SYDVKM. V trimming: 5 bases; J trimming: 10 bases; junction bases outside the gene matches: 8. CDR3 amino acids: CASSLSGGLAGEQFF. Here the CDR3 DNA reads TGTGCCAGCAGTCTGTCCGGGGGACTAGCGGGAGAGCAGTTCTTC.

This clone showed up just once. At one end the junction does not follow the germline gene, possibly because of a read error. The genes are TRBV27 and TRBJ2-7; 7 bases line up with TRBD1. Germline CDR1 is MNHEY and CDR2 is SMNVEV (reference sequence). The CDR3 has 14 residues. The CDR3 sequence: CASSKSRDSYEHYF. The CDR3 DNA reads as TGTGCCAGCAGCAAATCCCGGGACAGCTACGAGCATTACTTC.

This clone is deemed medium-sized. The rearrangement uses TRBV6-1 and TRBJ2-7; tentative D call: TRBD2 (5 bases). Per the germline V gene, CDR1 is MNHNS and CDR2 is SASEGT. Between the trimmed V and J ends, which lost 6 bases and 0 bases, there was a span of 21 bases. The CDR3 has 17 residues. The CDR3 DNA reads as TGTGCCAGCAGCAAAAGGTTGCGGGCCACGATCTCCTACGAGCAGTACTTC. This codes for CASSKRLRATISYEQYF.

This clone was detected many times. The chain uses TRBV5-1 and TRBJ2-1, with 15 bases fitting TRBD2. This CDR3 contains 17 residues. Germline values: CDR1 SGHRS, CDR2 YFSETQ. The V segment lost 4 bases and the J segment 3 bases; nucleotides outside the gene matches: 5. CDR3 nucleotide sequence: TGCGCCAGCAGCACGCGGACTAGCGGGAGGGACTACAATGAGCAGTTCTTC. It codes for CASSTRTSGRDYNEQFF.

This clone was recorded at least ten times. The rearrangement joins TRBV12-3 or TRBV12-4 to TRBJ1-1; 8 nucleotides align to TRBD1. This CDR3 contains 15 residues. J lost 1 base, V lost 6 bases, and 7 bases had no gene match. The CDR3 loop is CASRPWTGRNTEAFF. The CDR3 coding sequence is TGTGCCAGCAGACCCTGGACAGGGAGGAACACTGAAGCTTTCTTT.

A remark on this clone: A much bigger clone sits one base away, suggesting this may be a read error. V usage is TRBV4-2 and J usage is TRBJ1-1; D gene uncertain. The CDR3 loop spans 14 amino acids. Germline V gene data show CDR1 as LGHNA and CDR2 as YNFKEQ. V shed 4 bases and J shed 8 bases, with 17 bases lying between them. CDR3 in amino acids: CASSPHGGVKEAFF. DNA of the CDR3: TGTGCCAGCAGCCCCCACGGCGGAGTGAAAGAAGCTTTCTTT.

This rearrangement joins TRBV25-1 to TRBJ1-5, with 10 bases identical to TRBD1. Germline values: CDR1 MGHDK, CDR2 SYGVNS. Trimming at V came to 5 bases and at J to 4 bases, leaving 20 bases not matched to a gene. CDR3 length equals 20 residues. The CDR3 spells CASSPNKGQGSQYGNQPQHF. The CDR3 DNA is TGTGCCAGCAGTCCCAACAAGGGACAGGGGTCCCAATATGGAAATCAGCCCCAGCATTTT.

The table lists this clone with many counts. CDR3 amino acids: CASSSLQAIYSGTNTGELFF. CDR3 in DNA: TGTGCCAGCAGCTCCTTACAGGCTATTTATAGCGGGACGAACACCGGGGAGCTGTTTTTT. The chain couples TRBV7-1 to TRBJ2-2; 8 nucleotides agree with TRBD2. TRBV7-1 is classed as an ORF, of uncertain function. Trimming cost V 3 bases and J 0 bases; bases outside gene matches: 15. The CDR3 has 20 residues.

This chain joins TRBV14 and TRBJ2-7, with 7 bases that match TRBD2. CDR1 and CDR2 from the germline V gene are SGHDN and FVKESK. The trim removed 0 bases at V and 7 bases at J, leaving 15 bases unmatched. The CDR3 is 17 residues long. For the CDR3, the DNA is TGTGCCAGCAGCCAAGATAAGACTAGCCGACTTGTCGGTGAGCAGTACTTC. Protein: CASSQDKTSRLVGEQYF.

Only a few counts were recorded for this clone. It may be a read error: a sequence one base away is much more abundant. The chain combines TRBV13 with TRBJ2-3; 8 bases match TRBD1. Trimming at V came to 0 bases and at J to 2 bases, leaving 1 base not matched to a gene. Germline V gives CDR1 PRHDT, CDR2 FYEKMQ (reference sequence). The CDR3 has 15 amino acids. CDR3 in DNA: TGTGCCAGCAGCTTAGGGACAGGGGTCACAGATACGCAGTATTTT. Translating it yields CASSLGTGVTDTQYF.

This clone was seen only once. A much larger clonotype is one base distant, so this may be a read error. Other nucleotide sequences in the sample specify the same CDR3. The V call is TRBV5-5, the J call TRBJ2-5; D call uncertain. Germline CDR1 SGHKS, CDR2 YYEKEE (reference sequence). The CDR3 is 14 amino acids. V lost 0 bases, J lost 2 bases, and 8 bases lay in between. DNA for the CDR3: TGTGCCAGCAGCTTGGGATGGGTTCAAGAGACCCAGTACTTC. This sequence encodes CASSLGWVQETQYF.